This is a list of T cell receptor beta chains from one sample in a study of blood T cell repertoires in COVID-19. TCRdb's table, derived via immunoSEQ multiplex PCR, lists solely in-frame clones and lacks some. The sample records about 320,000 clones, roughly 90% being singletons. The sample comprised PBMCs or T cells enriched from blood (not recorded which). All receptors come from a woman in her thirties who had been exposed to COVID-19. Both conserved end residues are trimmed from each CDR3. Fields, in order: V gene, J gene, clone size, CDR3 protein. Some rows mark clone size as missing; the rest say once, few, many or name a class of expanded clone.

TRBV27	TRBJ2-1	once	ASSSRGLYHEQF
TRBV5-6	TRBJ1-2	-	ASSLGTANYGYT
TRBV19	TRBJ1-2	once	ASSVTDNYGYT
TRBV4-2	TRBJ1-6	-	ASSQDLDSPLH
TRBV9	TRBJ2-5	-	ASSGGLEETQY
TRBV29-1	TRBJ2-7	-	SVSGTSSYEQY
TRBV7-8	TRBJ1-5	-	ASSLERRPGGQPQH
TRBV28	TRBJ1-6	-	ASLTQGRSPLH
TRBV25-1	TRBJ1-1	once	ASRTWDSKAF
TRBV2	TRBJ1-2	-	ASSDHTGGTNYGYT
TRBV5-1	TRBJ2-7	-	ASSGRTGALYEQY
TRBV14	TRBJ2-3	-	ASSRGTSVFTDTQY
TRBV6-5	TRBJ2-2	-	ASRQMRQGSGELF
TRBV15	TRBJ2-7	-	ATSRFQPGQTYEQY
TRBV15	TRBJ1-1	-	ATSRDLGLLGQWNTEAF
TRBV18	TRBJ1-2	once	ASSAGTGGDGYT
TRBV19	TRBJ2-5	once	ASTSGQTQETQY
TRBV19	TRBJ1-2	-	ASTHRQGGFYGYT
TRBV4-1	TRBJ1-6	-	ASSQVESPLH
TRBV10-3	TRBJ2-6	-	ATSTGANVLT
TRBV20-1	TRBJ1-4	-	SASYRGKGEKLF
TRBV6-5	TRBJ1-1	-	ASSYYSGNTEAF
TRBV5-4	TRBJ2-1	-	ASSFGGGNFDNEQF
TRBV5-6	TRBJ1-2	-	ASSLTSGGRDGYT
TRBV5-1	TRBJ2-5	-	ASSLERGAQETQY
TRBV4-3	TRBJ2-3	-	ASSQDVGRDTQY
TRBV9	TRBJ2-7	-	ASSPRTSGVPGEQY
TRBV27	TRBJ2-3	-	ASSWTPGITDTQY
TRBV12-3/TRBV12-4	TRBJ1-1	many	ASSLGLTGAF
TRBV4-1	TRBJ2-3	-	ASSQERQTSTDTQY
TRBV28	TRBJ1-1	-	ASSTGQGSSSEAF
TRBV19	TRBJ1-2	-	ASSVGTVNYGYT
TRBV2	TRBJ2-5	-	ASSEASGGQETQY
TRBV4-2	TRBJ1-5	-	ASSQENQPQH
TRBV5-4	TRBJ2-3	-	ASLGGGSDTQY
TRBV15	TRBJ1-4	-	ATSRQTGSGEKLF
TRBV12-2	TRBJ1-4	-	ASRLGGGPNEKLF
TRBV28	TRBJ1-1	-	ASKSETLNTEAF
TRBV2	TRBJ1-2	once	ASSATGIYGYT
TRBV29-1	TRBJ1-1	-	SVEATGSNTEAF
TRBV12-3/TRBV12-4	TRBJ1-2	-	ASSPGYNYGYT
TRBV11-1	TRBJ1-2	-	ASSQGVYGYT
TRBV10-3	TRBJ1-1	-	AISEYEGTEAF
TRBV18	TRBJ2-5	-	ASSPTGVETQY
TRBV19	TRBJ2-5	-	ASSLLGLETQY
TRBV27	TRBJ1-4	-	ASSRRTSSTTNEKLF
TRBV27	TRBJ1-3	-	ASSQTLATGGNTIY
TRBV18	TRBJ1-4	-	ASSPSNRERDEKLF
TRBV7-3	TRBJ2-1	-	ASSLYEDTSYNEQF